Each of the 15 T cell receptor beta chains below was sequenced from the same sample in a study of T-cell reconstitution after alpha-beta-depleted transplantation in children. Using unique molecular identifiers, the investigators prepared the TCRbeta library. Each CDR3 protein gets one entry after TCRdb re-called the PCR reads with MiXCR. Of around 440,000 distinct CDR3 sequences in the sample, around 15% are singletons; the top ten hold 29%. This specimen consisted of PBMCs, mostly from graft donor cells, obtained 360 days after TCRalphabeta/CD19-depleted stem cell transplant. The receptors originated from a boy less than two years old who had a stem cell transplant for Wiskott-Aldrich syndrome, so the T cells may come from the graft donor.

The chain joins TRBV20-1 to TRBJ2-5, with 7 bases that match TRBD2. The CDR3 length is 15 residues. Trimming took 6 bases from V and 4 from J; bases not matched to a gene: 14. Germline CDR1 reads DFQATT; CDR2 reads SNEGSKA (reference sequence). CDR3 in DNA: TGCAGTGCCATCAGCCCGGGGCGCGGGGGAGAGACCCAGTACTTC. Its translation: CSAISPGRGGETQYF.

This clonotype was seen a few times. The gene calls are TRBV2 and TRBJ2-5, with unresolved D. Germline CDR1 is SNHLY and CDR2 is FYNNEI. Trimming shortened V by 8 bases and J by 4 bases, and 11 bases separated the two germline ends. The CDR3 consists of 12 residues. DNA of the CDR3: TGTGCCAGCGGATGGATCAGAGAGACCCAGTACTTC. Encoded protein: CASGWIRETQYF.

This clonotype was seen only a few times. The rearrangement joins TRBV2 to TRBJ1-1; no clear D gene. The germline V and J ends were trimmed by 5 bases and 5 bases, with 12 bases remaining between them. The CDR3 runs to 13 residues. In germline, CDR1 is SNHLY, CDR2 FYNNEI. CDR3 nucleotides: TGTGCCAGCAGTTCCACCCGAGGGACTGAAGCTTTCTTT. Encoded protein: CASSSTRGTEAFF.

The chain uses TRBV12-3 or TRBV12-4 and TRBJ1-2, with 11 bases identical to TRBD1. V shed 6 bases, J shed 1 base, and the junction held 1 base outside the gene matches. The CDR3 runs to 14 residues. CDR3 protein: CASRGQGVNYGYTF. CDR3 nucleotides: TGTGCCAGCAGGGGACAGGGGGTTAACTATGGCTACACCTTC.

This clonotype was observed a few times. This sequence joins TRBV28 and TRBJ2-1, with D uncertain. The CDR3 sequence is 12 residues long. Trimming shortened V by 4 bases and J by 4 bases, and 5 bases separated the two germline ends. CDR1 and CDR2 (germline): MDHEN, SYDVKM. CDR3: CASSSVYNEQFF. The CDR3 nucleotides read TGTGCCAGCAGTTCCGTATACAATGAGCAGTTCTTC.

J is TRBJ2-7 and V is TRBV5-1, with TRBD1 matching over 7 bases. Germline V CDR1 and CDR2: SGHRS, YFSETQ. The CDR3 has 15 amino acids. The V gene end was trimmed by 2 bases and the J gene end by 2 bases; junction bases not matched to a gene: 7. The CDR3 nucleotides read TGCGCCAGCAGCTTTGATCCGGGACAGACCTACGAGCAGTACTTC. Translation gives CASSFDPGQTYEQYF.

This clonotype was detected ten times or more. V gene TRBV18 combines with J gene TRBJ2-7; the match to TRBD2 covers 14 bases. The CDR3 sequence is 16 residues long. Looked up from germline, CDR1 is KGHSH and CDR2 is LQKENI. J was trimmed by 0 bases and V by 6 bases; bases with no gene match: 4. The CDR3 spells CASSPGLAGGSYEQYF. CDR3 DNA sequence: TGTGCCAGCTCCCCCGGACTAGCGGGAGGCTCCTACGAGCAGTACTTC.

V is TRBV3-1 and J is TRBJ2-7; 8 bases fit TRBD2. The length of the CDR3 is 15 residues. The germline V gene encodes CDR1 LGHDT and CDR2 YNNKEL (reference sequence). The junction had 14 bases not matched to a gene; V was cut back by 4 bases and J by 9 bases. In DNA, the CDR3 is TGTGCCAGCAGCCGGAAGCGGGGGTCTGACTCGGGGCAGTACTTC. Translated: CASSRKRGSDSGQYF.

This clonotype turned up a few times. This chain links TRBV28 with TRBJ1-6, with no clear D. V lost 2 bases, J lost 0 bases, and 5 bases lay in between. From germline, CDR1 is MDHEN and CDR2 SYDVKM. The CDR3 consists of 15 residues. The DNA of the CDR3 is TGTGCCAGCAGTTTAGTTGACTCCTATAATTCACCCCTCCACTTT. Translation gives CASSLVDSYNSPLHF.

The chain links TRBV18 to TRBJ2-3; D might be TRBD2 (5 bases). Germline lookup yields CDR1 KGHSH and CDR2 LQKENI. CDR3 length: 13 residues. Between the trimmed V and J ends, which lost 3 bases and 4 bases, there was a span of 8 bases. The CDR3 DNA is TGTGCCAGCTCACCTGACGGGGCAGATACGCAGTATTTT. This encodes CASSPDGADTQYF.

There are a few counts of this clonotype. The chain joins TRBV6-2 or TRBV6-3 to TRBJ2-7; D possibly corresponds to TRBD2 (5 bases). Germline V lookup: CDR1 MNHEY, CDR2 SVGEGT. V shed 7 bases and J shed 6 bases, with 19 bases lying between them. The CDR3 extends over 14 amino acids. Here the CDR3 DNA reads TGTGCCAGCATGTTTCGAAGCGGTCCATTCGAGCAGTACTTC. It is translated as CASMFRSGPFEQYF.

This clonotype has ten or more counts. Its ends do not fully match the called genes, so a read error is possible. The CDR3 here is CASTLLAGEGEQYF. CDR3 DNA: TGCGCCAGCACCTTGCTAGCGGGAGAAGGTGAGCAGTACTTC. This chain connects TRBV5-1 to TRBJ2-7; 10 bases agree with TRBD2. The CDR3 length is 14 residues. CDR1 is SGHRS, CDR2 YFSETQ, per germline.

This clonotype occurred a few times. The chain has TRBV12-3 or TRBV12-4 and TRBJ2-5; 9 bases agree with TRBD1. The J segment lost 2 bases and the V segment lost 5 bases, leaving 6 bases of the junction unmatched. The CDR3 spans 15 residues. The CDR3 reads CASSPGQGRQETQYF. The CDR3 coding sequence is TGTGCCAGCAGTCCAGGACAGGGGAGGCAAGAGACCCAGTACTTC.

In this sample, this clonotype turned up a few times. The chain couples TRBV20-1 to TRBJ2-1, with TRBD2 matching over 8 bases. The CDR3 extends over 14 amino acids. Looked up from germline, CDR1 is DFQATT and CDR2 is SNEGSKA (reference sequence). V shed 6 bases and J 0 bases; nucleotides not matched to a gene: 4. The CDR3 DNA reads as TGCAGTGCCACTCGGGAGGGCTCCTACAATGAGCAGTTCTTC. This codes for CSATREGSYNEQFF.

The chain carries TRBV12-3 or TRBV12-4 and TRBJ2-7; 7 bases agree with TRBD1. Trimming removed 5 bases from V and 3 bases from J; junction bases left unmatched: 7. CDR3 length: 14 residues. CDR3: CASSTGQEYYEQYF. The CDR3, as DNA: TGTGCCAGCAGTACCGGACAGGAATACTACGAGCAGTACTTC.